A single sample gave rise to the 18 T cell receptor beta chains below, sequenced in a study of cytomegalovirus exposure and HLA in healthy donors. Primers for the PCR totalled 60 Vbeta and 13 Jbeta. Libraries were prepared by immunoSEQ multiplex PCR; TCRdb keeps only in-frame clonotypes and omits some of them. The repertoire consists of 150,000 to 200,000 clones, with about 73% occurring once and the leading ten covering roughly 13%. Source material: PBMCs. These receptors originate from a woman in her forties or fifties in good health and CMV-seropositive.

V and J are TRBV6-6 and TRBJ1-6, with D possibly TRBD1 on 6 matching bases. CDR1 is MNHNY and CDR2 is SVGAGI in the germline V gene (reference sequence). V was clipped by 6 bases and J by 10 bases, with 13 bases between them. The length of the CDR3 is 13 residues. Here the CDR3 reads CASSLEGGSPLHF. The CDR3 DNA reads as TGTGCCAGCAGCCTTGAAGGGGGATCACCCCTCCACTTT.

The V gene is TRBV6-5, the J gene TRBJ2-7, with a possible D match to TRBD1 (6 bases). Germline loops: CDR1 MNHEY, CDR2 SVGAGI. This CDR3 has 14 residues. V lost 5 bases to trimming and J lost 1 base, with 12 bases between them. Here the CDR3 reads CASSNRDTSYEQYF. The CDR3 DNA sequence: TGTGCCAGCAGTAACCGGGACACATCCTACGAGCAGTACTTC.

The V and J genes are TRBV10-3 and TRBJ1-5, with 9 bases identical to TRBD1. The germline CDR1 and CDR2 sequences are ENHRY and SYGVKD. This CDR3 is 15 amino acids long. Unmatched junction bases numbered 4, after V lost 3 bases and J lost 4 bases. The CDR3 DNA reads as TGTGCCATCAGTGACCGGGACAGGGCGAATCAGCCCCAGCATTTT. It specifies CAISDRDRANQPQHF.

This clone was counted a single time. V gene TRBV19 combines with J gene TRBJ1-6, with 8 bases that match TRBD1. Germline V lookup: CDR1 LNHDA, CDR2 SQIVND (reference sequence). Germline trimming cut 3 bases from V and 7 bases from J; bases unmatched to any gene: 8. The length of the CDR3 is 16 residues. The CDR3 here is CASSILGQGMNSPLHF. The CDR3 DNA reads TGTGCCAGTAGTATTCTCGGACAGGGAATGAATTCACCCCTCCACTTT.

This clone was recorded a few times. The chain links TRBV4-2 to TRBJ2-5; 9 nucleotides match TRBD2. CDR1 is LGHNA, CDR2 YNFKEQ, per germline. CDR3 length equals 18 residues. J lost 5 bases, V lost 3 bases, and 16 bases had no gene match. CDR3 region: CASSQGMVGAGGQETQYF. CDR3 DNA sequence: TGTGCCAGCAGCCAGGGGATGGTCGGTGCGGGGGGGCAGGAGACCCAGTACTTC.

The rearrangement joins TRBV6-1 to TRBJ1-1, with D unclear. V dropped 3 bases and J dropped 2 bases, with 10 bases sitting between them. The V gene's germline CDR1 is MNHNS and CDR2 SASEGT. The CDR3 has 14 residues. CDR3 sequence reads: CASSDRTGNTEAFF. The CDR3 DNA reads as TGTGCCAGCAGTGACCGGACGGGAAACACTGAAGCTTTCTTT.

The V gene is TRBV19, the J gene TRBJ1-5, with D hard to call. The V gene's germline CDR1 is LNHDA and CDR2 SQIVND (reference sequence). This CDR3 has 17 residues. V lost 5 bases and J lost 15, with 32 bases in between. The CDR3 is CASSLQPLPRPRNVWHF. DNA of the CDR3: TGTGCCAGTAGTCTACAACCCCTCCCGCGGCCTCGGAACGTATGGCATTTT. The variable domain in full, with the rest retrieved from reference TRBV19 and TRBJ1-5, is DGGITQSPKYLFRKEGQNVTLSCEQNLNHDAMYWYRQDPGQGLRLIYYSQIVNDFQKGDIAEGYSVSREKKESFPLTVTSAQKNPTAFYLCASSLQPLPRPRNVWHFGDGTRLSIL.

This clone was picked up one time. The CDR3 DNA follows: TGCGCCAGCAGCTTAGGGACAGGGCCTCAGGAGACCCAGTACTTC. Translation gives CASSLGTGPQETQYF. This chain uses TRBV5-1 with TRBJ2-5; 9 positions agree with TRBD1. V lost 2 bases and J lost 5; bases outside the gene matches: 7. There are 15 residues in the CDR3. Germline V gene lookup returns CDR1 SGHRS and CDR2 YFSETQ.

The chain employs TRBV6-1 and TRBJ1-5; possibly TRBD1 for D (6 bases). V was trimmed by 2 bases and J by 6 bases, leaving 11 bases between them. The CDR3 totals 14 residues. The germline V gene has CDR1 MNHNS and CDR2 SASEGT. CDR3 region: CASSERGGGQPQHF. CDR3 DNA: TGTGCCAGCAGTGAACGAGGGGGTGGTCAGCCCCAGCATTTT.

The gene calls are TRBV10-3 and TRBJ1-1; 10 bases match TRBD1. Germline CDR1 and CDR2: ENHRY and SYGVKD. This CDR3 has 18 residues. Trimming removed 0 bases from V and 0 bases from J; junction bases left unmatched: 7. DNA of the CDR3: TGTGCCATCAGTGAGTCCGGGGGACAGGGGACCATGAACACTGAAGCTTTCTTT. Its protein is CAISESGGQGTMNTEAFF.

This clone was seen only once. This chain uses TRBV4-2 with TRBJ2-2; TRBD2 matches at 14 bases. CDR3 length: 19 residues. V shed 0 bases, J shed 3 bases, and the junction held 6 bases outside the gene matches. Germline-derived CDR1 and CDR2 are LGHNA and YNFKEQ. In DNA, the CDR3 is TGTGCCAGCAGCCAAGAAGGGGGACTAGCGGGGGTGCACACCGGGGAGCTGTTTTTT. This sequence encodes CASSQEGGLAGVHTGELFF.

The rearrangement links TRBV30 to TRBJ2-3, with TRBD2 as a possible D gene (6 bases). Germline V gene data show CDR1 as GTSNPN and CDR2 as SVGIG (reference sequence). There are 13 residues in the CDR3. With 5 bases removed from V and 5 bases from J, the gap between germline ends came to 14 bases. CDR3 loop: CAWGTRLKDTQYF. CDR3 in DNA: TGTGCCTGGGGGACTCGCCTTAAAGATACGCAGTATTTT.

The V call is TRBV19, the J call TRBJ2-4, with TRBD1 as a possible D gene (6 bases). The CDR3 has 14 amino acids. In germline, CDR1 is LNHDA, CDR2 SQIVND (reference sequence). V gave up 7 bases and J gave up 6 bases, with 16 bases separating them. CDR3 bases: TGTGCCAGTACCCCCAGGGGTGCGGGAAACATTCAGTACTTC. It is translated as CASTPRGAGNIQYF.

The rearrangement uses TRBV13 and TRBJ1-5, with D uncertain. This CDR3 has 13 residues. V lost 2 bases to trimming and J lost 4 bases, with 6 bases between them. Germline loops: CDR1 PRHDT, CDR2 FYEKMQ (reference sequence). In DNA, the CDR3 is TGTGCCAGCAGCTTACAGTCAAATCAGCCCCAGCATTTT. This translates into CASSLQSNQPQHF.

The chain is built from TRBV27 and TRBJ1-6; TRBD1 agrees at 11 bases. Looked up from germline, CDR1 is MNHEY and CDR2 is SMNVEV (reference sequence). J gave up 9 bases and V 4 bases, and 8 bases lay outside the gene matches. CDR3 length equals 16 residues. The CDR3 loop reads CASSSGTGGIFSPLHF. The DNA for the CDR3 is TGTGCCAGCAGTTCCGGGACAGGGGGGATATTTTCACCCCTCCACTTT.

The V gene is TRBV6-6, the J gene TRBJ1-6; 7 positions match TRBD1. The CDR3 consists of 14 residues. V trimming: 7 bases; J trimming: 8 bases; junction bases outside the gene matches: 8. Germline V gives CDR1 MNHNY, CDR2 SVGAGI (reference sequence). The CDR3 loop is CASNPRQGYSPLHF. DNA of the CDR3: TGTGCCAGCAACCCAAGACAGGGATATTCACCCCTCCACTTT.

The rearrangement joins TRBV19 to TRBJ2-7; the match to TRBD2 covers 7 bases. This CDR3 has 12 amino acids. The germline CDR1 and CDR2 sequences are LNHDA and SQIVND (reference sequence). V lost 7 bases to trimming and J lost 2 bases; unmatched junction nucleotides: 2. This CDR3 reads CASKGLTYEQYF. For the CDR3, the DNA is TGTGCCAGTAAGGGACTAACCTACGAGCAGTACTTC.

The gene calls are TRBV4-2 and TRBJ1-2; D is possibly TRBD1 (5 bases). The CDR3 extends over 14 amino acids. Germline CDR1 LGHNA, CDR2 YNFKEQ. V was shortened by 2 bases and J by 1 base, with 8 bases between the two germline ends. CDR3 region: CASSQPGLNYGYTF. DNA for the CDR3: TGTGCCAGCAGCCAACCGGGACTTAACTATGGCTACACCTTC.